In this sample, the clone carrying this TCR beta chain turned up a few times. TCRdb keeps only in-frame clones here, not all; method: immunoSEQ multiplex PCR. The sample holds roughly 250,000 clones, about nine tenths seen once. The CDR3 is 12 amino acids. Trimming took 4 bases from V and 1 from J, leaving 4 bases between them. Germline values: CDR1 SNHLY, CDR2 FYNNEI. Participant reports of clinical history set cohort assignment. The sample is drawn from a study of blood T cell repertoires in COVID-19. About the study: From T cells, B-cell-depleted T cells, or PBMCs came the material, which was cDNA or gDNA.

V usage is TRBV2 and J usage is TRBJ1-1; D is ambiguous. What was sequenced was PBMCs or T cells enriched from blood (not recorded which). This clonotype originated in a woman in her twenties or thirties with acute COVID-19. The CDR3 DNA reads as TGTGCCAGCAGTGCCCAGAACACTGAAGCTTTCTTT. Its protein product is CASSAQNTEAFF.